Below, one T cell receptor beta chain is given with its context. The germline gives CDR1 MNHNY, CDR2 SVGAGI (reference sequence). The germline V and J ends were trimmed by 6 bases and 0 bases, with 8 bases remaining between them. This CDR3 is built from 14 residues. The data were produced by immunoSEQ multiplex PCR, yet TCRdb's version contains in-frame clones alone and is incomplete. The sample yields 70,000 to 95,000 clones, around 92% seen once. This specimen belongs to a study of T cell changes during pregnancy in multiple sclerosis. The rearrangement uses TRBV6-6 and TRBJ2-2; TRBD1 is a possible D gene (5 bases). The starting material was peripheral blood, obtained in the third trimester of pregnancy. The receptor was derived from a female donor with multiple sclerosis, enrolled in a pregnancy study. The CDR3 here is CASRDTANTGELFF. DNA of the CDR3: TGTGCCAGCAGGGACACTGCGAACACCGGGGAGCTGTTTTTT.